Sequencing of this T cell receptor (beta chain) was carried out in a study of T cell responses to AZD1222 COVID-19 vaccine. It was second doses at about 4 or about 12 weeks that were pooled. General observations from the study: Without day 14 samples, only post-peak T cell repertoires were studied. With dominance at 160-218 and 743-854, vaccine-associated CD4 TCRs spanned spike.

Assay used: immunoSEQ multiplex PCR; TCRdb lists only in-frame clones, some missing. The sample holds about 120,000 clones, about 86% seen once. In the case of this clone: What it binds is not known.

The clonotype comes from an adult who received the AZD1222 COVID-19 vaccine. The source material was peripheral blood, sampled 28 days after the second AZD1222 dose.

CDR3 amino acids: CASSQGVSGAQETQYF. Written as DNA, the CDR3 is TGTGCCAGCAGCCAAGGGGTGTCGGGGGCCCAAGAGACCCAGTACTTC. The V gene is TRBV3-1 (or the pseudogene TRBV3-2), the J gene TRBJ2-5; tentatively, D is TRBD1 or TRBD2 (6 bases each). V lost 1 base to trimming and J lost 1 base, with 13 bases between them. The germline CDR1 and CDR2 sequences are LGHDT and YNNKEL (reference sequence). CDR3 length: 16 residues.